One sample yielded the 10 T cell receptor beta chains listed below, sequenced in a study of blood T cells in healthy people across ages. A second about 6 to 12 cycle PCR used barcoded and J-beta primers. MiXCR, run by TCRdb on the 5' RACE reads, gives a single entry per CDR3 protein. The data show some 760,000 distinct CDR3 sequences, roughly 25% seen once. A further study also used this sample, focusing on T cells of mothers and their children.

Material: blood. All receptors come from a boy between 5 and 17 years old in good health.

The chain employs TRBV6-6 and TRBJ2-1; D remains unclear. The CDR3 has 13 amino acids. Germline CDR1 MNHNY, CDR2 SVGAGI (reference sequence). Between the trimmed V and J ends, which lost 2 bases and 9 bases, there was a span of 11 bases. The CDR3, as DNA: TGTGCCAGCAGTTACCCAGGACGGACTGAGCAGTTCTTC. Translation: CASSYPGRTEQFF.

This clonotype was counted many times. This chain joins TRBV11-2 and TRBJ2-1; D is undetermined. Germline CDR1 and CDR2: SGHAT and FQNNGV. Trimming pared 6 bases from V and 0 bases from J, leaving 9 bases between. The CDR3 runs to 14 residues. CDR3 amino acids: CASSPLSSYNEQFF. The CDR3 DNA follows: TGTGCCAGCAGTCCCCTGAGCTCCTACAATGAGCAGTTCTTC.

V gene TRBV20-1 combines with J gene TRBJ2-5; TRBD2 aligns across 7 bases. J lost 5 bases, V lost 4 bases, and 19 bases had no gene match. Germline CDR1 DFQATT, CDR2 SNEGSKA (reference sequence). The CDR3 contains 17 residues. CDR3 protein: CSATRPRTSVGAETQYF. The CDR3 DNA follows: TGCAGTGCTACGCGTCCGCGGACTAGTGTTGGCGCGGAGACCCAGTACTTC.

This clonotype has just a few counts. The genes are TRBV27 and TRBJ1-2; no firm D call. The V and J ends lost 4 bases and 6 bases respectively, with 12 bases between them. The CDR3 runs 13 residues. Germline V gene data show CDR1 as MNHEY and CDR2 as SMNVEV (reference sequence). CDR3 loop: CASSYRGYDGYTF. In nucleotides, the CDR3 is TGTGCCAGCAGTTACCGAGGGTACGATGGCTACACCTTC.

This clonotype has a handful of counts. The rearrangement uses TRBV5-1 and TRBJ2-6; a weak D match, TRBD1 (6 bases). V was shortened by 4 bases and J by 0 bases, with 11 bases between the two germline ends. CDR1 is SGHRS, CDR2 YFSETQ, per germline. The CDR3 contains 16 residues. The CDR3 spells CASSRQESSGANVLTF. CDR3 nucleotide sequence: TGCGCCAGCAGCCGACAGGAGAGCTCTGGGGCCAACGTCCTGACTTTC.

The V gene is TRBV6-2 or TRBV6-3, the J gene TRBJ2-3; the D gene is possibly TRBD2 (6 bases). Looked up from germline, CDR1 is MNHEY and CDR2 is SVGEGT. The CDR3 consists of 12 residues. V dropped 8 bases and J dropped 0 bases, with 6 bases sitting between them. The CDR3 sequence is CASGTSTDTQYF. The CDR3 DNA reads TGTGCCAGCGGGACTAGCACAGATACGCAGTATTTT.

This clonotype appeared a single time. The V gene is TRBV4-1, the J gene TRBJ2-2; maybe TRBD1 (6 bases). CDR1 and CDR2 from the germline V gene are MGHRA and YSYEKL. Deletions cut 0 bases from V and 3 bases from J, with 20 bases between. The CDR3 loop spans 19 amino acids. The DNA for the CDR3 is TGCGCCAGCAGCCAAGAACGTTTCGTAGGGGGTGCGGACACCGGGGAGCTGTTTTTT. Protein sequence: CASSQERFVGGADTGELFF.

The chain joins TRBV5-1 to TRBJ2-5; 10 nucleotides line up with TRBD2. The DNA end is a closer match to TRBJ2-7, so the J assignment may be wrong. Germline V gene data show CDR1 as SGHRS and CDR2 as YFSETQ. CDR3 length: 17 amino acids. The CDR3 nucleotides read TGCGCCAGCAGCTTGGCCAGGCCTAGCGGGGGACACTACGAGCAGTACTTC. Amino acids: CASSLARPSGGHYEQYF.

The chain is built from TRBV6-5 and TRBJ2-6; 8 bases map to TRBD1. This CDR3 is built from 21 residues. From germline, CDR1 is MNHEY and CDR2 SVGAGI. The V and J ends lost 4 bases and 0 bases, in that order; junction bases with no gene match: 17. The CDR3: CASSFQGPGGNPLSGANVLTF. CDR3 bases: TGTGCCAGCAGTTTTCAGGGGCCAGGGGGCAACCCCCTCTCTGGGGCCAACGTCCTGACTTTC.

This clonotype was observed a handful of times. The gene calls are TRBV12-5 and TRBJ2-5, with D perhaps matching TRBD2 (5 bases). This CDR3 is 13 amino acids long. Germline V gene data show CDR1 as LGHNT and CDR2 as FRNRAP. V gave up 6 bases and J gave up 5 bases, with 13 bases separating them. CDR3 region: CASGSTEVETQYF. Here the CDR3 DNA reads TGTGCTAGTGGCTCAACGGAGGTCGAGACCCAGTACTTC. Full variable domain (outside the CDR3, taken from reference TRBV12-5 and TRBJ2-5): DARVTQTPRHKVTEMGQEVTMRCQPILGHNTVFWYRQTMMQGLELLAYFRNRAPLDDSGMPKDRFSAEMPDATLATLKIQPSEPRDSAVYFCASGSTEVETQYFGPGTRLLVL.